The T cell receptor beta chain under discussion was sequenced for a study of response to subunit inactivated influenza vaccine. The study's findings and limits: The authors put forward the suggestion that each seasonal influenza vaccination may bring in only a limited number of new T cells.

TCRdb itself ran the RT-PCR reads through MiXCR, one entry per CDR3 protein. The sample yields hundreds of thousands of distinct CDR3 sequences, about 8% seen once. Turning to this clonotype: The antigen remains undetermined.

The material was PBMCs from blood, obtained around 25 months after vaccination. This sequence originates from a man aged 45 to 75 who received an inactivated influenza vaccine.

DNA of the CDR3: TGCGCCAGTACTCAGGGCTCAGGCACAGATACGCAGTATTTT. Its protein product is CASTQGSGTDTQYF. The rearrangement joins TRBV5-1 to TRBJ2-3; tentative D call: TRBD1 (5 bases). In germline, CDR1 is SGHRS, CDR2 YFSETQ. V was trimmed by 8 bases and J by 1 base, leaving 14 bases between them. The CDR3 spans 14 residues.